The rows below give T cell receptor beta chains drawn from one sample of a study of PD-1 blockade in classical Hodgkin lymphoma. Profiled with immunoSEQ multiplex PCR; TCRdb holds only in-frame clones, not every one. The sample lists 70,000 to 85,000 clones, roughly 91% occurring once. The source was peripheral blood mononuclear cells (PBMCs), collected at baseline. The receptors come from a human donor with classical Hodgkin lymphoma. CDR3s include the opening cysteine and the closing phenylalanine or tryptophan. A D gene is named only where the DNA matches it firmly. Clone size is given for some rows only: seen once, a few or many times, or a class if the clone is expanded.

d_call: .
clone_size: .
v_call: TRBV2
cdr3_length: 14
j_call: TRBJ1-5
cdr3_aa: CASSVYSLNQPQHF
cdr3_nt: TGTGCCAGCAGTGTGTACAGCCTTAATCAGCCCCAGCATTTT

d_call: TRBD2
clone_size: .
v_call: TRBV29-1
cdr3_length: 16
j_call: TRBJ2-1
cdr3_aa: CSVSTQPAAGGYEQFF
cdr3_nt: TGCAGCGTTAGTACACAACCGGCAGCGGGAGGATATGAGCAGTTCTTC

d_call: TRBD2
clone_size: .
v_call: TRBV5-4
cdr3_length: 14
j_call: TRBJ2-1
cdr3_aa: CASRMTSGSNEQFF
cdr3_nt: TGTGCCAGCAGGATGACTAGCGGGAGCAATGAGCAGTTCTTC

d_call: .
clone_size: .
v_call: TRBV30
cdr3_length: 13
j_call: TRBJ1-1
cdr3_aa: CAWSVPGRTEAFF
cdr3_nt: TGTGCCTGGAGTGTACCCGGCCGCACTGAAGCTTTCTTT

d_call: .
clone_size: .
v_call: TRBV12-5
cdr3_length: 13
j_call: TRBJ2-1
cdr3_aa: CASGLVDVNEQFF
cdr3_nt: TGTGCTAGTGGTTTGGTGGATGTTAATGAGCAGTTCTTC

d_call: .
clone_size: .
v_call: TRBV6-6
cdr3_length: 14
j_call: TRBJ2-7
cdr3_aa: CASSYSDGPYEQYF
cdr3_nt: TGTGCCAGCAGTTACTCCGACGGACCCTACGAGCAGTACTTC

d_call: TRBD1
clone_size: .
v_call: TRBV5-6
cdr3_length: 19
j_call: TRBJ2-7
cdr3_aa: CASSSLFLDRGQSSYEQYF
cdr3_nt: TGTGCCAGCAGCTCCCTATTTTTGGACAGGGGACAGAGCTCCTACGAGCAGTACTTC

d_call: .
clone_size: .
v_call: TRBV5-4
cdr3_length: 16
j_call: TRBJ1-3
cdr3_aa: CASSLSSGGSGNTIYF
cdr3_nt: TGTGCCAGCAGCTTGTCGTCGGGGGGCTCTGGAAACACCATATATTTT

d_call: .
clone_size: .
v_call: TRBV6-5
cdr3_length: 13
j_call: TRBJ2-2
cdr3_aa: CASGGSGTGELFF
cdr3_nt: TGTGCCAGCGGGGGATCAGGCACCGGGGAGCTGTTTTTT

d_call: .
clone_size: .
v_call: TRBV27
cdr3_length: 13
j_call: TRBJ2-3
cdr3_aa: CASRGGNTDTQYF
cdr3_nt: TGTGCCAGCAGGGGCGGGAACACAGATACGCAGTATTTT

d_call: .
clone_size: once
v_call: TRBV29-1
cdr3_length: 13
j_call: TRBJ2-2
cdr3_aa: CSVSPGVVGELFF
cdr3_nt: TGCAGCGTCAGTCCGGGGGTGGTCGGGGAGCTGTTTTTT

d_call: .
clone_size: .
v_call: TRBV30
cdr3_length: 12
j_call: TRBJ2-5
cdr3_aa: CAWMLQTETQYF
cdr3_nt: TGTGCCTGGATGCTGCAGACAGAGACCCAGTACTTC

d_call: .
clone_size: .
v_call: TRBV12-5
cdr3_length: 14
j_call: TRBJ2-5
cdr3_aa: CASGLVRQQETQYF
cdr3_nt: TGTGCTAGTGGTTTGGTACGGCAACAAGAGACCCAGTACTTC

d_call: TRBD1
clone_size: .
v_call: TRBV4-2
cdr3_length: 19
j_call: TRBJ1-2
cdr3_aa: CASSQALTTKPGTADGYTF
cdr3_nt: TGTGCCAGCAGCCAAGCGTTAACAACAAAGCCCGGGACAGCAGATGGCTACACCTTC

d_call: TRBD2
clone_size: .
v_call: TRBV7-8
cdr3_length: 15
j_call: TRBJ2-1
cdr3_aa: CASSYGAGVVNEQFF
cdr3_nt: TGTGCCAGCAGCTACGGGGCGGGGGTTGTTAATGAGCAGTTCTTC

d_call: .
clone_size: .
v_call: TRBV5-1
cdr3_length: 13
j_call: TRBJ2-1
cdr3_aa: CASSLRWGNEQFF
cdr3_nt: TGCGCCAGCAGCTTGAGGTGGGGTAATGAGCAGTTCTTC